Listed below are T cell receptor beta chains from one sample, sequenced in a study of blood T cell repertoires in COVID-19. Repertoires were generated with immunoSEQ multiplex PCR, while TCRdb's copy carries only in-frame clones and drops some. The data show around 140,000 clones, over 80% seen once. The sample consisted of PBMCs or T cells enriched from blood (not recorded which). The source is a man in his fifties or sixties who had recovered from COVID-19. The CDR3 runs from the conserved cysteine through the conserved F or W. Fields, in order: J gene, V gene, D gene, clone size, CDR3 protein, CDR3 DNA. The D gene is left open where the match is weak. Clone sizes are given selectively: once, few, many, or a class where the clone is expanded.

j_gene: TRBJ1-1; v_gene: TRBV21-1; d_gene: .; abundance: .; CDR3aa: CASRRDGFTLMNTEAFF; CDR3nt: TGTGCCAGCAGGCGCGACGGGTTCACCTTAATGAACACTGAAGCTTTCTTT
j_gene: TRBJ2-7; v_gene: TRBV2; d_gene: .; abundance: .; CDR3aa: CASQSDRSGEQYF; CDR3nt: TGTGCCAGCCAAAGCGATCGTTCTGGCGAGCAGTACTTC
j_gene: TRBJ1-1; v_gene: TRBV5-1; d_gene: TRBD1; abundance: .; CDR3aa: CASSPTTGGDTEAFF; CDR3nt: TGCGCCAGCAGCCCAACGACAGGGGGAGATACTGAAGCTTTCTTT
j_gene: TRBJ2-7; v_gene: TRBV6-5; d_gene: .; abundance: .; CDR3aa: CASSLPNSYEQYF; CDR3nt: TGTGCCAGCAGTCTCCCTAATTCCTACGAGCAGTACTTC
j_gene: TRBJ2-7; v_gene: TRBV6-5; d_gene: .; abundance: .; CDR3aa: CASSSHSYEQYF; CDR3nt: TGTGCCAGCAGTTCACACTCCTACGAGCAGTACTTC
j_gene: TRBJ2-3; v_gene: TRBV9; d_gene: TRBD2; abundance: .; CDR3aa: CASSAGGDTQYF; CDR3nt: TGTGCCAGCTCCGCCGGGGGGGATACGCAGTATTTT
j_gene: TRBJ2-7; v_gene: TRBV2; d_gene: TRBD2; abundance: .; CDR3aa: CASSVGLAGLLGSYEQYF; CDR3nt: TGTGCCAGCAGTGTGGGTCTAGCGGGTCTGTTAGGCTCCTACGAGCAGTACTTC
j_gene: TRBJ1-4; v_gene: TRBV10-3; d_gene: .; abundance: .; CDR3aa: CAISEPRGGGKLFF; CDR3nt: TGTGCCATCAGTGAACCCCGGGGTGGGGGGAAACTGTTTTTT
j_gene: TRBJ1-1; v_gene: TRBV6-5; d_gene: TRBD1; abundance: .; CDR3aa: CASRDGQGNTEAFF; CDR3nt: TGTGCCAGCAGAGACGGACAGGGGAACACTGAAGCTTTCTTT
j_gene: TRBJ1-1; v_gene: TRBV2; d_gene: .; abundance: .; CDR3aa: CASSPRNTEAFF; CDR3nt: TGTGCCAGCAGCCCCAGGAACACTGAAGCTTTCTTT
j_gene: TRBJ1-1; v_gene: TRBV21-1; d_gene: .; abundance: .; CDR3aa: CASRPRTEDTEAFF; CDR3nt: TGTGCCAGCAGGCCTCGGACAGAGGACACTGAAGCTTTCTTT
j_gene: TRBJ2-7; v_gene: TRBV5-4; d_gene: .; abundance: .; CDR3aa: CASSFYRDGGEQYF; CDR3nt: TGTGCCAGCAGCTTCTACAGGGATGGGGGCGAGCAGTACTTC
j_gene: TRBJ2-1; v_gene: TRBV23-1; d_gene: TRBD2; abundance: once; CDR3aa: CASSQSQREPAYNEQFF; CDR3nt: TGCGCCAGCAGTCAGTCCCAGCGGGAGCCAGCCTACAATGAGCAGTTCTTC
j_gene: TRBJ2-7; v_gene: TRBV7-9; d_gene: .; abundance: .; CDR3aa: CASSFSGDLFYAYEQYF; CDR3nt: TGTGCCAGCAGCTTTTCAGGGGACCTTTTCTATGCCTACGAGCAGTACTTC
j_gene: TRBJ2-7; v_gene: TRBV6-2/TRBV6-3; d_gene: .; abundance: .; CDR3aa: CASSYPTVEDTPYEQYF; CDR3nt: TGTGCCAGCAGTTACCCCACCGTTGAAGACACACCCTACGAGCAGTACTTC
j_gene: TRBJ2-5; v_gene: TRBV24-1; d_gene: TRBD1; abundance: few; CDR3aa: CATSDAGQGEGETQYF; CDR3nt: TGTGCCACCAGTGATGCGGGACAGGGGGAAGGAGAGACCCAGTACTTC
j_gene: TRBJ1-2; v_gene: TRBV7-9; d_gene: .; abundance: .; CDR3aa: CASSLSGGDYGYTF; CDR3nt: TGTGCCAGCAGCTTATCTGGGGGCGACTATGGCTACACCTTC
j_gene: TRBJ1-5; v_gene: TRBV27; d_gene: .; abundance: .; CDR3aa: CASSSQGSDQPQHF; CDR3nt: TGTGCCAGCAGTTCCCAGGGGTCCGATCAGCCCCAGCATTTT
j_gene: TRBJ1-4; v_gene: TRBV28; d_gene: .; abundance: .; CDR3aa: CASSFGSQTFLFF; CDR3nt: TGTGCCAGCAGTTTTGGCAGTCAGACTTTTCTGTTTTTT
j_gene: TRBJ2-1; v_gene: TRBV6-5; d_gene: TRBD2; abundance: .; CDR3aa: CASRGGSGSWNEQFF; CDR3nt: TGTGCCAGCAGGGGGGGTAGCGGGAGTTGGAATGAGCAGTTCTTC
j_gene: TRBJ1-3; v_gene: TRBV19; d_gene: .; abundance: .; CDR3aa: CASRVRISGNTIYF; CDR3nt: TGTGCCAGTAGGGTGAGGATCTCTGGAAACACCATATATTTT
j_gene: TRBJ2-2; v_gene: TRBV7-2; d_gene: TRBD2; abundance: .; CDR3aa: CASSSPRAGGPWAGELFF; CDR3nt: TGTGCCAGCAGCTCCCCCCGAGCGGGAGGGCCTTGGGCCGGGGAGCTGTTTTTT
j_gene: TRBJ1-4; v_gene: TRBV30; d_gene: .; abundance: .; CDR3aa: CAWSSRSVAGEKLFF; CDR3nt: TGTGCCTGGAGTTCCAGGTCGGTCGCGGGTGAAAAACTGTTTTTT
j_gene: TRBJ1-1; v_gene: TRBV11-2; d_gene: TRBD1; abundance: few; CDR3aa: CASSWTGDTEAFF; CDR3nt: TGTGCCAGCAGCTGGACAGGGGACACTGAAGCTTTCTTT
j_gene: TRBJ1-1; v_gene: TRBV15; d_gene: .; abundance: few; CDR3aa: CATSRGPGRMAEAFF; CDR3nt: TGTGCCACCAGCAGAGGACCCGGGAGGATGGCTGAAGCTTTCTTT
j_gene: TRBJ2-3; v_gene: TRBV7-8; d_gene: .; abundance: .; CDR3aa: CASSPTNTDTQYF; CDR3nt: TGTGCCAGCAGCCCAACTAACACAGATACGCAGTATTTT
j_gene: TRBJ2-1; v_gene: TRBV29-1; d_gene: TRBD1; abundance: .; CDR3aa: CSVARTGVNNEQFF; CDR3nt: TGCAGCGTTGCTCGGACAGGGGTTAACAATGAGCAGTTCTTC
j_gene: TRBJ1-2; v_gene: TRBV19; d_gene: .; abundance: .; CDR3aa: CASSMSGGSSDGYTF; CDR3nt: TGTGCCAGTAGTATGAGCGGGGGCTCATCGGATGGCTACACCTTC
j_gene: TRBJ2-7; v_gene: TRBV7-9; d_gene: TRBD2; abundance: .; CDR3aa: CASSLASGTSYEQYF; CDR3nt: TGTGCCAGCAGCTTAGCTTCTGGGACTAGCTACGAGCAGTACTTC
j_gene: TRBJ1-5; v_gene: TRBV5-4; d_gene: TRBD1; abundance: .; CDR3aa: CASRQGQGSGQPQHF; CDR3nt: TGTGCCAGCAGGCAAGGACAGGGGTCTGGTCAGCCCCAGCATTTT
j_gene: TRBJ1-1; v_gene: TRBV10-3; d_gene: .; abundance: .; CDR3aa: CASHDKNKNPEAFF; CDR3nt: TGTGCCAGTCACGATAAGAACAAGAACCCTGAAGCTTTCTTT
j_gene: TRBJ1-5; v_gene: TRBV28; d_gene: TRBD1; abundance: .; CDR3aa: CASSPLGGFNQPQHF; CDR3nt: TGTGCCAGCAGTCCCTTAGGGGGCTTCAATCAGCCCCAGCATTTT
j_gene: TRBJ2-5; v_gene: TRBV6-5; d_gene: TRBD1; abundance: .; CDR3aa: CASSLTGGQETQYF; CDR3nt: TGTGCCAGCAGTTTAACAGGGGGCCAAGAGACCCAGTACTTC
j_gene: TRBJ1-4; v_gene: TRBV4-1; d_gene: TRBD1; abundance: .; CDR3aa: CASSQETTGGYEKLFF; CDR3nt: TGCGCCAGCAGCCAAGAAACGACAGGGGGCTATGAAAAACTGTTTTTT
j_gene: TRBJ2-3; v_gene: TRBV5-1; d_gene: TRBD2; abundance: .; CDR3aa: CASSLSSGGTDTQYF; CDR3nt: TGCGCCAGCAGCTTGTCTAGCGGGGGCACAGATACGCAGTATTTT
j_gene: TRBJ1-1; v_gene: TRBV7-8; d_gene: .; abundance: few; CDR3aa: CASSRRGTMNTEAFF; CDR3nt: TGTGCCAGCAGCCGAAGAGGGACAATGAACACTGAAGCTTTCTTT
j_gene: TRBJ2-2; v_gene: TRBV4-2; d_gene: TRBD2; abundance: .; CDR3aa: CASSQVVGLANTGELFF; CDR3nt: TGTGCCAGCAGCCAAGTGGTGGGACTAGCTAACACCGGGGAGCTGTTTTTT
j_gene: TRBJ1-3; v_gene: TRBV29-1; d_gene: .; abundance: .; CDR3aa: CSAWGGAGNTIYF; CDR3nt: TGCAGCGCTTGGGGGGGGGCTGGAAACACCATATATTTT
j_gene: TRBJ2-7; v_gene: TRBV6-1; d_gene: .; abundance: .; CDR3aa: CASSEAFLYEQYF; CDR3nt: TGTGCCAGCAGTGAAGCGTTTTTATACGAGCAGTACTTC
j_gene: TRBJ1-1; v_gene: TRBV2; d_gene: .; abundance: .; CDR3aa: CASRNDLWDMNTEAFF; CDR3nt: TGTGCCAGCAGAAACGATCTGTGGGACATGAACACTGAAGCTTTCTTT
j_gene: TRBJ1-2; v_gene: TRBV10-3; d_gene: .; abundance: .; CDR3aa: CAISPESRGYTF; CDR3nt: TGTGCCATCAGCCCCGAGAGCAGGGGCTACACCTTC
j_gene: TRBJ2-7; v_gene: TRBV2; d_gene: .; abundance: .; CDR3aa: CASSPAGSSYEQYF; CDR3nt: TGTGCCAGCAGTCCGGCCGGGAGCTCCTACGAGCAGTACTTC
j_gene: TRBJ1-1; v_gene: TRBV10-3; d_gene: TRBD1; abundance: .; CDR3aa: CAISKQGAANTEAFF; CDR3nt: TGTGCCATATCAAAACAGGGGGCTGCGAACACTGAAGCTTTCTTT
j_gene: TRBJ1-1; v_gene: TRBV27; d_gene: TRBD1; abundance: .; CDR3aa: CASSYRTGTMNTEAFF; CDR3nt: TGTGCCAGCAGTTATAGGACAGGGACCATGAACACTGAAGCTTTCTTT
j_gene: TRBJ2-7; v_gene: TRBV6-5; d_gene: .; abundance: once; CDR3aa: CASSIQESGYEQYF; CDR3nt: TGTGCCAGCAGCATACAGGAATCCGGCTACGAGCAGTACTTC
j_gene: TRBJ1-3; v_gene: TRBV2; d_gene: TRBD1; abundance: .; CDR3aa: CASSERETGFVGNTIYF; CDR3nt: TGTGCCAGCAGTGAAAGGGAGACAGGGTTCGTCGGAAACACCATATATTTT
j_gene: TRBJ1-6; v_gene: TRBV5-4; d_gene: .; abundance: .; CDR3aa: CASSSGQPYNSPLHF; CDR3nt: TGTGCCAGCAGCTCTGGACAGCCTTATAATTCACCCCTCCACTTT
j_gene: TRBJ2-3; v_gene: TRBV11-2; d_gene: .; abundance: .; CDR3aa: CASSLRLLEPSSTDTQYF; CDR3nt: TGTGCCAGCAGCTTGAGACTTCTAGAACCTTCTAGCACAGATACGCAGTATTTT
j_gene: TRBJ2-5; v_gene: TRBV7-6; d_gene: TRBD1; abundance: .; CDR3aa: CASSSGQGQTETQYF; CDR3nt: TGTGCCAGCAGCTCCGGACAGGGGCAGACAGAGACCCAGTACTTC
j_gene: TRBJ1-2; v_gene: TRBV28; d_gene: .; abundance: .; CDR3aa: CASSFTGTHTF; CDR3nt: TGTGCCAGCAGTTTCACAGGGACCCACACCTTC
j_gene: TRBJ2-1; v_gene: TRBV7-8; d_gene: .; abundance: .; CDR3aa: CASSLRTFSYNEQFF; CDR3nt: TGTGCCAGCAGCTTACGGACATTCTCCTACAATGAGCAGTTCTTC
j_gene: TRBJ2-1; v_gene: TRBV7-2; d_gene: TRBD2; abundance: .; CDR3aa: CASSLQPGGEQFF; CDR3nt: TGTGCCAGCAGCTTGCAACCCGGGGGGGAGCAGTTCTTC
j_gene: TRBJ1-6; v_gene: TRBV7-2; d_gene: .; abundance: .; CDR3aa: CASSLGGPTPLHF; CDR3nt: TGTGCCAGCAGCTTAGGAGGGCCCACCCCCCTCCACTTT
j_gene: TRBJ2-1; v_gene: TRBV10-3; d_gene: TRBD2; abundance: .; CDR3aa: CAIRGREIGDEQFF; CDR3nt: TGTGCCATCAGGGGGCGGGAGATAGGCGATGAGCAGTTCTTC